Shown below are 30 T cell receptor beta chains from a single sample sequenced in a study of CD8 T cells in Susac syndrome. Reverse transcription used about 0.5 to 1 ug RNA and random hexamers. Each CDR3 protein is one row after TCRdb ran MiXCR on the immunoSEQ multiplex PCR reads. The table records 300,000 or so distinct CDR3 sequences, about 92% of them present only once. Sequenced material: CD4+ T cells from PBMCs. The receptors originated from a human donor with multiple sclerosis.

The sample holds one count of this clonotype. This chain uses TRBV20-1 with TRBJ2-7; maybe TRBD1 (6 bases). This CDR3 is 14 amino acids long. In germline, CDR1 is DFQATT, CDR2 SNEGSKA (reference sequence). Between the trimmed V and J ends, which lost 6 bases and 2 bases, there was a span of 17 bases. CDR3 bases: TGCAGTGCCGTAAACTTCAGGGGCCCCTACGAGCAGTACTTC. Protein product: CSAVNFRGPYEQYF.

The CDR3 loop reads CASLLAGGTDTQYF. The CDR3 bases are TGTGCCAGCTTACTAGCGGGGGGCACAGATACGCAGTATTTT. V and J are TRBV12-3 or TRBV12-4 and TRBJ2-3; 11 bases fit TRBD2. This CDR3 has 14 amino acids. V was clipped by 8 bases and J by 1 base; unmatched bases: 2.

The chain combines TRBV6-2 or TRBV6-3 with TRBJ2-7; D ambiguous. The CDR3 totals 12 residues. Germline-derived CDR1 and CDR2 are MNHEY and SVGEGT. V dropped 4 bases and J dropped 4 bases, with 8 bases sitting between them. This CDR3 is CASSFSEYEQYF. The DNA of the CDR3 is TGTGCCAGCAGTTTCTCCGAGTACGAGCAGTACTTC.

The chain links TRBV6-2 or TRBV6-3 to TRBJ2-1; tentative D call: TRBD2 (5 bases). Per germline, CDR1 MNHEY and CDR2 SVGEGT. Trimming pared 5 bases from V and 2 bases from J, leaving 10 bases between. This CDR3 is 14 amino acids long. CDR3 protein: CASSNTGTYNEQFF. CDR3 bases: TGTGCCAGCAGTAACACCGGGACCTACAATGAGCAGTTCTTC.

V is TRBV19 and J is TRBJ2-3, with 7 bases identical to TRBD2. CDR1 and CDR2 from the germline V gene are LNHDA and SQIVND (reference sequence). The V gene end was trimmed by 3 bases and the J gene end by 4 bases; junction bases not matched to a gene: 7. The CDR3 covers 15 residues. The CDR3 sequence is CASSMMGLLADTQYF. CDR3 bases: TGTGCCAGTAGTATGATGGGACTATTAGCAGATACGCAGTATTTT.

V and J are TRBV5-1 and TRBJ1-1, with D unresolved. The CDR3 extends over 15 amino acids. Looked up from germline, CDR1 is SGHRS and CDR2 is YFSETQ. With 0 bases removed from V and 1 base from J, the gap between germline ends came to 10 bases. The CDR3 loop is CASSLGTAQNTEAFF. DNA of the CDR3: TGCGCCAGCAGCTTGGGAACGGCCCAGAACACTGAAGCTTTCTTT.

The gene calls are TRBV4-1 and TRBJ2-1; perhaps TRBD2 as D (5 bases). V gave up 3 bases and J gave up 6 bases, with 15 bases separating them. CDR3 length: 15 residues. Germline V CDR1 and CDR2: MGHRA, YSYEKL. The CDR3 DNA reads as TGCGCCAGCAGCCACGATCGTGCTAGCCGCAATGAGCAGTTCTTC. Protein: CASSHDRASRNEQFF.

For the CDR3, the DNA is TGCGCCAGCAAACAAACTAGCGATGTCGGGGAGCTGTTTTTT. This translates into CASKQTSDVGELFF. The chain carries TRBV10-1 and TRBJ2-2, with 7 bases matching TRBD2. Per germline, CDR1 WNHNN and CDR2 SYGVQD (reference sequence). This CDR3 is built from 14 residues. V trimming: 7 bases; J trimming: 7 bases; junction bases outside the gene matches: 9.

This clonotype was found a few times. The V call is TRBV29-1, the J call TRBJ1-5; no firm D call. Germline lookup yields CDR1 SQVTM and CDR2 ANQGSEA. This CDR3 comprises 12 residues. V was shortened by 4 bases and J by 6 bases, with 10 bases between the two germline ends. The CDR3 loop reads CSVGGGSQPQHF. DNA for the CDR3: TGCAGCGTTGGTGGAGGCAGTCAGCCCCAGCATTTT.

This chain uses TRBV7-9 with TRBJ2-2; TRBD1 or TRBD2 may be the D gene (5 bases each). This CDR3 is built from 15 residues. Per germline, CDR1 SEHNR and CDR2 FQNEAQ (reference sequence). Deletions cut 5 bases from V and 1 base from J, with 11 bases between. DNA of the CDR3: TGTGCCAGCAGCACGGGACGGCTGAACACCGGGGAGCTGTTTTTT. Its protein product is CASSTGRLNTGELFF.

The chain has TRBV7-8 and TRBJ2-7, with D perhaps given as TRBD1 or TRBD2 (6 bases each). This CDR3 comprises 13 residues. Germline V gene sequence: CDR1 SGHVS, CDR2 FQNEAQ. Trimming took 4 bases from V and 4 from J, leaving 11 bases between them. The CDR3 here is CASSSRGEYEQYF. The CDR3 DNA reads TGTGCCAGCAGCTCAAGGGGGGAGTACGAGCAGTACTTC.

This clonotype was seen once. The rearrangement links TRBV3-1 to TRBJ1-1; the match to TRBD1 covers 7 bases. This CDR3 has 14 amino acids. The J segment lost 3 bases and the V segment lost 2 bases, leaving 3 bases of the junction unmatched. Germline assignment: CDR1 LGHDT and CDR2 YNNKEL (reference sequence). The CDR3 region is CASSQPDRDTEAFF. In nucleotides, the CDR3 is TGTGCCAGCAGCCAACCCGACAGGGACACTGAAGCTTTCTTT.

The chain recombines TRBV3-1 with TRBJ1-3; no reliable D call. Germline CDR1 and CDR2: LGHDT and YNNKEL (reference sequence). Trimming left V 7 bases short and J 0 bases short, with 7 bases between. CDR3 size: 13 residues. For the CDR3, the DNA is TGTGCCAGCACAGCAAGCTCTGGAAACACCATATATTTT. It specifies CASTASSGNTIYF.

V usage is TRBV19 and J usage is TRBJ1-5; TRBD1 agrees at 7 bases. This CDR3 is 14 amino acids long. The V gene's germline CDR1 is LNHDA and CDR2 SQIVND (reference sequence). Losses at the gene ends were 6 bases for V and 6 bases for J; bases not matched to a gene: 8. CDR3 sequence: CASRIQGMGQPQHF. The CDR3 DNA sequence: TGTGCCAGTAGGATACAGGGGATGGGTCAGCCCCAGCATTTT. The full variable domain, with the rest looked up from reference TRBV19 and TRBJ1-5, is DGGITQSPKYLFRKEGQNVTLSCEQNLNHDAMYWYRQDPGQGLRLIYYSQIVNDFQKGDIAEGYSVSREKKESFPLTVTSAQKNPTAFYLCASRIQGMGQPQHFGDGTRLSIL.

V is TRBV5-1 and J is TRBJ1-2; 7 nucleotides align to TRBD1. Germline CDR1 SGHRS, CDR2 YFSETQ. The CDR3 contains 14 residues. V lost 7 bases to trimming and J lost 4 bases; unmatched junction nucleotides: 10. The CDR3 bases are TGCGCCAGCGGGCCAGGACAGGCCTCCTATGGCTACACCTTC. It translates to CASGPGQASYGYTF.

This clonotype was recorded once. V usage is TRBV20-1 and J usage is TRBJ2-1; 10 nucleotides agree with TRBD2. The CDR3 length is 15 residues. The V gene end was trimmed by 5 bases and the J gene end by 7 bases; junction bases not matched to a gene: 11. The germline V gene encodes CDR1 DFQATT and CDR2 SNEGSKA (reference sequence). CDR3 in DNA: TGCAGTGCTTCCCTAGCGGGAGATCTGGGGAATGAGCAGTTCTTC. It yields the protein CSASLAGDLGNEQFF.

The chain combines TRBV6-1 with TRBJ2-1; 9 bases line up with TRBD2. Trimming took 3 bases from V and 2 from J; bases not matched to a gene: 2. The germline gives CDR1 MNHNS, CDR2 SASEGT. The CDR3 covers 15 residues. DNA for the CDR3: TGTGCCAGCAGTGACCAGCGGGGGGCCTACAATGAGCAGTTCTTC. Translating gives CASSDQRGAYNEQFF.

The chain has TRBV5-6 and TRBJ2-6, with 7 bases that match TRBD1. This CDR3 region has 15 residues. CDR1 SGHDT and CDR2 YYEEEE come from the germline V gene. With V trimmed by 5 bases and J by 1 base, 3 bases remained unmatched. The chain's CDR3 is CASRLTGSGANVLTF. CDR3 nucleotide sequence: TGTGCCAGCAGGCTGACAGGGTCTGGGGCCAACGTCCTGACTTTC.

The chain carries TRBV19 and TRBJ1-2, with no clear D. The CDR3 has 14 amino acids. Germline values: CDR1 LNHDA, CDR2 SQIVND (reference sequence). Trimming left V 4 bases short and J 4 bases short, with 13 bases between. The CDR3 nucleotides read TGTGCCAGTAGTAGTCTGGGCCAGACCTATGGCTACACCTTC. Protein sequence: CASSSLGQTYGYTF.

This rearrangement joins TRBV30 to TRBJ2-4, with D possibly TRBD1 on 5 matching bases. Looked up from germline, CDR1 is GTSNPN and CDR2 is SVGIG (reference sequence). CDR3 length equals 13 residues. V was trimmed by 2 bases and J by 6 bases, leaving 11 bases between them. The CDR3 loop is CAWSPDSPNIQYF. The CDR3 bases are TGTGCCTGGAGTCCTGACAGCCCAAACATTCAGTACTTC.

This chain joins TRBV3-1 and TRBJ1-1, with D possibly matching TRBD1 (5 bases). V was shortened by 8 bases and J by 8 bases, with 15 bases between the two germline ends. The CDR3 totals 12 residues. The germline CDR1 and CDR2 sequences are LGHDT and YNNKEL (reference sequence). The CDR3 sequence is CASGRGDWEAFF. Here the CDR3 DNA reads TGTGCCAGCGGCCGAGGGGACTGGGAAGCTTTCTTT.

V and J are TRBV12-3 or TRBV12-4 and TRBJ1-4; D perhaps matches TRBD1 (5 bases). Trimming pared 6 bases from V and 8 bases from J, leaving 10 bases between. The length of the CDR3 is 12 residues. Written as DNA, the CDR3 is TGTGCCAGCAGCCAAGGGACGGAAAAACTGTTTTTT. This encodes CASSQGTEKLFF.

This chain uses TRBV18 with TRBJ1-1; 10 bases are a match to TRBD1. Germline V gives CDR1 KGHSH, CDR2 LQKENI. CDR3 length: 17 residues. V trimming: 0 bases; J trimming: 3 bases; junction bases outside the gene matches: 7. The CDR3 region is CASSPPGQGYRDTEAFF. The CDR3 DNA follows: TGTGCCAGCTCACCACCGGGACAGGGGTATCGGGACACTGAAGCTTTCTTT.

This sequence joins TRBV7-9 and TRBJ1-2; D gene uncertain. Trimming cost V 4 bases and J 6 bases, with 12 bases left between them. Germline V gene sequence: CDR1 SEHNR, CDR2 FQNEAQ (reference sequence). The CDR3 spans 13 residues. CDR3 sequence: CASSSFLRDGYTF. The CDR3, as DNA: TGTGCCAGCAGCTCCTTCCTTAGGGATGGCTACACCTTC. The whole variable domain, filled in from reference TRBV7-9 and TRBJ1-2, reads DTGVSQNPRHKITKRGQNVTFRCDPISEHNRLYWYRQTLGQGPEFLTYFQNEAQLEKSRLLSDRFSAERPKGSFSTLEIQRTEQGDSAMYLCASSSFLRDGYTFGSGTRLTVV.

This clonotype was seen just once. V gene TRBV30 combines with J gene TRBJ2-3; D is unclear. The CDR3 length is 12 residues. In germline, CDR1 is GTSNPN, CDR2 SVGIG (reference sequence). The ends were cut back, 5 bases at V and 6 bases at J, with 12 bases in the middle. CDR3 bases: TGTGCCTGGGTAACAATGGGGGATACGCAGTATTTT. Encoded protein: CAWVTMGDTQYF.

The chain combines TRBV11-1 with TRBJ2-5; 10 nucleotides align to TRBD1. CDR3 size: 18 residues. The trim removed 6 bases at V and 4 bases at J, leaving 17 bases unmatched. The V gene's germline CDR1 is SGHAT and CDR2 FQDESV (reference sequence). The CDR3 bases are TGTGCCAGCAGGACTGGGTCTACCGGGACAGGGGTCCGAGAGACCCAGTACTTC. This translates into CASRTGSTGTGVRETQYF.

The CDR3 loop reads CASSPDREAVNYGYTF. In nucleotides, the CDR3 is TGCGCCAGCAGCCCTGACAGGGAGGCCGTTAACTATGGCTACACCTTC. The rearrangement uses TRBV5-1 and TRBJ1-2, with 7 bases matching TRBD1. Germline CDR1 and CDR2: SGHRS and YFSETQ. Trimming removed 4 bases from V and 1 base from J; junction bases left unmatched: 10. CDR3 length equals 16 residues.

The count of this clonotype is one. The J gene is TRBJ1-1, the V gene TRBV4-2; 10 bases match TRBD1. The CDR3 has 14 amino acids. Losses at the gene ends were 1 base for V and 4 bases for J; bases not matched to a gene: 0. CDR1 and CDR2 (germline): LGHNA, YNFKEQ. DNA of the CDR3: TGTGCCAGCAGCCAAGGGGACAGGGGCACTGAAGCTTTCTTT. Translation: CASSQGDRGTEAFF.

The rearrangement joins TRBV12-3 or TRBV12-4 to TRBJ1-1, with D possibly matching TRBD1 (5 bases). CDR3 length: 14 residues. V lost 6 bases and J lost 4, with 15 bases in between. CDR3 loop: CASSWVGRGTEAFF. CDR3 bases: TGTGCCAGCAGCTGGGTGGGGCGGGGCACTGAAGCTTTCTTT.

The chain carries TRBV2 and TRBJ1-1; 8 bases are a match to TRBD1. The CDR3 length is 15 residues. The germline V gene encodes CDR1 SNHLY and CDR2 FYNNEI. With 8 bases clipped from V and 4 bases from J, the junction kept 12 bases outside the gene matches. CDR3 bases: TGTGCCAGCGGGGGGTTACGGACAGGGAGCACTGAAGCTTTCTTT. Amino acids: CASGGLRTGSTEAFF. Combining the CDR3 with reference TRBV2 and TRBJ1-1 gives the whole variable domain EPEVTQTPSHQVTQMGQEVILRCVPISNHLYFYWYRQILGQKVEFLVSFYNNEISEKSEIFDDQFSVERPDGSNFTLKIRSTKLEDSAMYFCASGGLRTGSTEAFFGQGTRLTVV.